These 10 T cell receptor beta chains were all obtained from the same sample, sequenced in a study of control samples from healthy donors and cancer patients. Profiling relied on immunoSEQ multiplex PCR, and the TCRdb table lists in-frame clones only, not all of them. The sample has a few hundred thousand clones, approximately 92% seen once. The source material was PBMCs. These receptors all stem from a man aged 35 to 55 with head and neck cancer.

This clone was seen once. This chain joins TRBV10-3 and TRBJ2-2; D gene ambiguous. V shed 7 bases and J shed 3 bases, with 3 bases lying between them. Per the germline V gene, CDR1 is ENHRY and CDR2 is SYGVKD. This CDR3 is built from 11 residues. This CDR3 reads CAITHTGELFF. The DNA for the CDR3 is TGTGCCATCACCCACACCGGGGAGCTGTTTTTT.

As for this clone: Other nucleotide sequences in the sample specify the same CDR3. The chain links TRBV6-5 to TRBJ2-7; D perhaps matches TRBD1 (6 bases). The germline V and J ends were trimmed by 6 bases and 6 bases, with 9 bases remaining between them. The germline CDR1 and CDR2 sequences are MNHEY and SVGAGI. The CDR3 runs 11 residues. The CDR3 here is CASSRRGEQYF. As DNA, the CDR3 is TGTGCCAGCAGCCGCAGGGGCGAGCAGTACTTC.

The chain carries TRBV6-5 and TRBJ1-1; D is undetermined. The V gene's germline CDR1 is MNHEY and CDR2 SVGAGI. CDR3 size: 13 residues. V was cut by 6 bases and J by 5 bases, with 13 bases left in between. CDR3 protein: CASRGGPHTEAFF. As DNA, the CDR3 is TGTGCCAGCAGGGGAGGTCCCCATACTGAAGCTTTCTTT.

The chain employs TRBV10-1 and TRBJ2-3; D not resolved. The CDR3 extends over 14 amino acids. Trimming took 4 bases from V and 3 from J, leaving 11 bases between them. Germline V gives CDR1 WNHNN, CDR2 SYGVQD (reference sequence). Written as DNA, the CDR3 is TGCGCCAGCAGTGGAATAGCTGTAACAGATACGCAGTATTTT. Translation gives CASSGIAVTDTQYF.

The rearrangement joins TRBV19 to TRBJ2-7; 8 bases are a match to TRBD1. V dropped 3 bases and J dropped 0; count of bases not matched to a gene: 4. CDR3 length: 15 residues. The germline V gene encodes CDR1 LNHDA and CDR2 SQIVND (reference sequence). The CDR3 DNA sequence: TGTGCCAGTAGTATCACAGGGGGAGTCTCCTACGAGCAGTACTTC. It encodes CASSITGGVSYEQYF.

This chain links TRBV6-5 with TRBJ2-7; D may be TRBD1 (5 bases). With 8 bases removed from V and 4 bases from J, the gap between germline ends came to 18 bases. This CDR3 contains 14 residues. CDR1 and CDR2 (germline): MNHEY, SVGAGI. This chain's CDR3 is CASGSSQGRYEQYF. CDR3 nucleotide sequence: TGTGCCAGCGGTTCTTCGCAGGGCCGATACGAGCAGTACTTC.

This sequence joins TRBV20-1 and TRBJ2-7; D is unresolved. Germline V gene data show CDR1 as DFQATT and CDR2 as SNEGSKA (reference sequence). Trimming shortened V by 3 bases and J by 1 base, and 7 bases separated the two germline ends. This CDR3 contains 12 residues. CDR3 protein: CSASKSSYEQYF. As DNA, the CDR3 is TGCAGTGCTAGTAAGAGTTCCTACGAGCAGTACTTC.

The J gene is TRBJ1-1, the V gene TRBV7-9; the D gene is possibly TRBD1 (5 bases). Germline CDR1 SEHNR, CDR2 FQNEAQ (reference sequence). With 2 bases removed from V and 0 bases from J, the gap between germline ends came to 10 bases. The CDR3 runs to 15 residues. The CDR3 bases are TGTGCCAGCAGCTTAAGGATGGGGGTGAACACTGAAGCTTTCTTT. Protein sequence: CASSLRMGVNTEAFF. The full variable domain, rest sourced from reference TRBV7-9 and TRBJ1-1, is DTGVSQNPRHKITKRGQNVTFRCDPISEHNRLYWYRQTLGQGPEFLTYFQNEAQLEKSRLLSDRFSAERPKGSFSTLEIQRTEQGDSAMYLCASSLRMGVNTEAFFGQGTRLTVV.

This chain uses TRBV3-1 (or the pseudogene TRBV3-2) with TRBJ2-3, with D possibly TRBD2 on 7 matching bases. The germline V and J ends were trimmed by 5 bases and 1 base, with 22 bases remaining between them. CDR1 LGHDT and CDR2 YNNKEL come from the germline V gene (reference sequence). The CDR3 has 18 residues. The CDR3 coding sequence is TGTGCCAGCAGCGAAAGAGCCTTCGGGGGGCCCGGCACAGATACGCAGTATTTT. Translated, it gives CASSERAFGGPGTDTQYF.

This chain connects TRBV9 to TRBJ2-3; 9 bases fit TRBD2. Germline V gene data show CDR1 as SGDLS and CDR2 as YYNGEE. The CDR3 consists of 13 residues. Trimming cost V 7 bases and J 4 bases; bases outside gene matches: 4. CDR3 loop: CASAGGPPDTQYF. CDR3 bases: TGTGCCAGCGCGGGGGGGCCCCCAGATACGCAGTATTTT.